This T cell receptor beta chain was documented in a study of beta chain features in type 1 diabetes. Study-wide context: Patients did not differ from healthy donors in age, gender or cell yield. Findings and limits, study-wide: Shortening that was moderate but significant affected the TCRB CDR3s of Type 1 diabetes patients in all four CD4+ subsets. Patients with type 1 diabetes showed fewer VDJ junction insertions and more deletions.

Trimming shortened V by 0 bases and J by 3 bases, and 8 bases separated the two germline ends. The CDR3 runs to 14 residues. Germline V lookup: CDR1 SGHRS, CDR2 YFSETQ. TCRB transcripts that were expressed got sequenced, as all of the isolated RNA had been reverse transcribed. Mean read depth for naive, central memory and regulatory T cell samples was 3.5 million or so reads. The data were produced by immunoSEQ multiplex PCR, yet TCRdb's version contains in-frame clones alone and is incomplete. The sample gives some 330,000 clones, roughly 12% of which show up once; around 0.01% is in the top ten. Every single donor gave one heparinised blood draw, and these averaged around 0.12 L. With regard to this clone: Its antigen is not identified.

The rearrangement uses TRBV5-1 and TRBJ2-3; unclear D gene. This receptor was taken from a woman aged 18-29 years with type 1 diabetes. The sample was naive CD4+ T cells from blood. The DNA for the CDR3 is TGCGCCAGCAGCTTGGCCGTTTTTACAGATACGCAGTATTTT. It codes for CASSLAVFTDTQYF.